These 9 T cell receptor beta chains share one sample of origin, sequenced in a study of T-cell reconstitution after alpha-beta-depleted transplantation in children. Unique molecular identifiers were built into the TCRbeta library. TCRdb fed the PCR reads into MiXCR, producing one record per CDR3 protein. Of about 500,000 distinct CDR3 sequences listed, roughly 33% are singletons. The specimen was PBMCs from the stem cell graft donor, collected from the stem cell graft. The receptors shown here come from a human donor who donated a stem cell graft to a child with aplastic anemia.

The V call is TRBV4-3, the J call TRBJ2-3; 9 bases fit TRBD2. There are 18 residues in the CDR3. The V and J ends lost 2 bases and 0 bases, in that order; junction bases with no gene match: 9. Germline CDR1 LGHNA, CDR2 YSLEER. CDR3 coding DNA: TGCGCCAGCAGCCAACTATTTAGCGGGAGCAGAAGCACAGATACGCAGTATTTT. Translated: CASSQLFSGSRSTDTQYF.

The V gene is TRBV6-2 or TRBV6-3, the J gene TRBJ1-1, with unresolved D. This CDR3 is 14 amino acids long. Germline loops: CDR1 MNHEY, CDR2 SVGEGT. V was trimmed by 2 bases and J by 0 bases, leaving 7 bases between them. CDR3 DNA: TGTGCCAGCAGTTACCCGACCTTGAACACTGAAGCTTTCTTT. Translated, it gives CASSYPTLNTEAFF.

This chain uses TRBV5-1 with TRBJ1-2; no reliable D call. The CDR3 totals 15 residues. V shed 5 bases and J shed 1 base, with 15 bases lying between them. The germline V gene encodes CDR1 SGHRS and CDR2 YFSETQ. The CDR3 loop is CASSSGLAVNYGYTF. The CDR3, as DNA: TGCGCCAGCAGTAGTGGTCTGGCGGTTAACTATGGCTACACCTTC.

The chain combines TRBV5-1 with TRBJ2-7; TRBD2 might be the D (6 bases). CDR1 SGHRS and CDR2 YFSETQ come from the germline V gene. V shed 4 bases and J shed 7 bases, with 21 bases lying between them. The CDR3 extends over 15 amino acids. The CDR3 nucleotides read TGCGCCAGCAGCCTTGGGTGGGACTCCATTGGGGAGCAGTACTTC. Amino acid sequence: CASSLGWDSIGEQYF. Filled out from reference TRBV5-1 and TRBJ2-7, the complete variable domain reads KAGVTQTPRYLIKTRGQQVTLSCSPISGHRSVSWYQQTPGQGLQFLFEYFSETQRNKGNFPGRFSGRQFSNSRSEMNVSTLELGDSALYLCASSLGWDSIGEQYFGPGTRLTVT.

V is TRBV27 and J is TRBJ2-3, with D possibly being TRBD2 (5 bases). The CDR3 has 13 amino acids. Trimming removed 6 bases at V and 4 bases at J, with 11 bases between. The germline V gene encodes CDR1 MNHEY and CDR2 SMNVEV (reference sequence). Written as DNA, the CDR3 is TGTGCCAGCAGGAGGGAGTTAGCAGATACGCAGTATTTT. This encodes CASRRELADTQYF.

This clonotype has ten or more counts. The genes are TRBV5-1 and TRBJ2-2, with D uncertain. The CDR3 sequence is 15 residues long. V was shortened by 0 bases and J by 0 bases, with 6 bases between the two germline ends. Germline V gene data show CDR1 as SGHRS and CDR2 as YFSETQ. CDR3 in DNA: TGCGCCAGCAGCTTGGACGGATCGAACACCGGGGAGCTGTTTTTT. Residues: CASSLDGSNTGELFF.

The gene calls are TRBV7-4 and TRBJ2-3, with 12 nucleotides matching TRBD1. Trimming took 5 bases from V and 4 from J; bases not matched to a gene: 10. The length of the CDR3 is 17 residues. Germline CDR1 is SGHVT and CDR2 is SQSDAQ. The CDR3 nucleotides are TGTGCCAGCAGCCGTGGACCGGGACAGGGGGCGGCAGATACGCAGTATTTT. Translation: CASSRGPGQGAADTQYF.

The V gene is TRBV7-8, the J gene TRBJ1-4; 9 bases map to TRBD1. Germline loops: CDR1 SGHVS, CDR2 FQNEAQ. Trimming removed 5 bases from V and 1 base from J; junction bases left unmatched: 17. The CDR3 runs 20 residues. Here the CDR3 DNA reads TGTGCCAGCAGCCGACCCTCACAGGGGGCAAGCTCGGTAACTAATGAAAAACTGTTTTTT. It translates to CASSRPSQGASSVTNEKLFF.

Only a few counts were recorded for this clonotype. This rearrangement joins TRBV7-2 to TRBJ2-3; 8 nucleotides agree with TRBD2. Unmatched junction bases numbered 7, after V lost 1 base and J lost 4 bases. Germline-derived CDR1 and CDR2 are SGHTA and FQGNSA. CDR3 size: 16 residues. The CDR3 spells CASSLVSGRSADTQYF. In DNA form, the CDR3 reads TGTGCCAGCAGCTTAGTGAGCGGGAGATCCGCAGATACGCAGTATTTT. Filled out from reference TRBV7-2 and TRBJ2-3, the complete variable domain reads GAGVSQSPSNKVTEKGKDVELRCDPISGHTALYWYRQSLGQGLEFLIYFQGNSAPDKSGLPSDRFSAERTGGSVSTLTIQRTQQEDSAVYLCASSLVSGRSADTQYFGPGTRLTVL.